These T cell receptor beta chains were read from a single sample in a study of CD8 T cells in ankylosing spondylitis. TCRdb processed the 5' RACE reads anew with MiXCR; each CDR3 protein has one entry. Found here are around 35,000 distinct CDR3 sequences, roughly 12% of them singletons; the top ten hold more than 25%. Sequencing was done on a sample of synovial fluid, either unsorted or a sorted T cell fraction (not recorded which). Every receptor here comes from a male donor with ankylosing spondylitis. Each CDR3 is given with its conserved first and last residue. A D gene is named only where the DNA matches it firmly. A row's size may be missing; if present it is once, few, many or a size class.

j_gene,abundance,v_gene,d_gene,CDR3aa,CDR3nt
TRBJ1-1,.,TRBV5-1,TRBD1,CASSENRGWDTEAFF,TGCGCCAGCAGCGAAAACAGGGGGTGGGACACTGAAGCTTTCTTT
TRBJ2-3,many,TRBV28,TRBD1,CASSRRAGQGMDTQYF,TGTGCCAGCAGCCGCCGTGCGGGACAGGGAATGGATACGCAGTATTTT
TRBJ2-1,many,TRBV29-1,.,CSVDGDTQPYNEQFF,TGCAGCGTTGATGGGGACACCCAGCCCTACAATGAGCAGTTCTTC
TRBJ1-2,many,TRBV28,.,CASSLFAQIQVLSGYTF,TGTGCCAGCAGTTTATTTGCGCAGATTCAGGTCTTGTCGGGCTACACCTTC
TRBJ2-6,.,TRBV27,TRBD2,CASSAGGGGANVLTF,TGTGCCAGCAGTGCTGGGGGGGGTGGGGCCAACGTCCTGACTTTC
TRBJ1-5,.,TRBV19,.,CASSILEYSNQPQHF,TGTGCCAGTAGTATTTTGGAATATAGCAATCAGCCCCAGCATTTT
TRBJ2-1,few,TRBV4-3,.,CASSQDSSGGEQFF,TGCGCCAGCAGCCAAGATTCCTCGGGTGGCGAGCAGTTCTTC
TRBJ2-5,.,TRBV7-6,.,CASGLGPAEQETQYF,TGTGCCAGCGGATTGGGACCGGCCGAACAAGAGACCCAGTACTTC
TRBJ2-1,.,TRBV4-2,.,CASSQDERASLSHEQFF,TGTGCCAGCAGCCAAGATGAAAGGGCTAGCCTTAGCCATGAGCAGTTCTTC
TRBJ2-7,many,TRBV6-5,.,CASSYAYEQYF,TGTGCCAGCAGTTACGCCTACGAGCAGTACTTC
TRBJ2-2,medium-sized,TRBV19,.,CASQQVNTGELFF,TGTGCCAGTCAACAGGTTAACACCGGGGAGCTGTTTTTT
TRBJ1-1,.,TRBV6-1,.,CASSDGENTEAFF,TGTGCCAGCAGTGATGGTGAGAACACTGAAGCTTTCTTT
TRBJ1-2,few,TRBV7-9,.,CASSVGGDGYTF,TGTGCCAGCAGCGTCGGCGGGGATGGCTACACCTTC
TRBJ2-6,many,TRBV12-3/TRBV12-4,.,CASSPYSTISGANVLTF,TGTGCCAGCAGTCCGTACAGTACCATCTCTGGGGCCAACGTCCTGACTTTC
TRBJ2-3,.,TRBV19,.,CATRDVADTQYF,TGTGCCACCAGGGATGTAGCAGATACGCAGTATTTT
TRBJ2-1,many,TRBV10-3,TRBD1,CAITARARTGLEFTYNEQFF,TGTGCCATCACTGCCCGAGCTCGGACAGGCCTTGAATTTACCTACAATGAGCAGTTCTTC
TRBJ2-1,many,TRBV7-3,TRBD2,CASSSAGGPYNEQFF,TGTGCCAGCAGCTCCGCGGGGGGGCCCTACAATGAGCAGTTCTTC
TRBJ2-1,many,TRBV29-1,.,CSVDTGYNEQFF,TGCAGCGTTGATACGGGATACAATGAGCAGTTCTTC
TRBJ2-2,.,TRBV7-9,TRBD2,CASSRTSGSSTGELFF,TGTGCCAGCAGCAGAACTAGCGGGAGTAGCACCGGGGAGCTGTTTTTT
TRBJ2-7,many,TRBV7-9,.,CASSHDYEQYF,TGTGCCAGCAGCCATGACTACGAGCAGTACTTC
TRBJ1-5,many,TRBV7-2,.,CASSWAGQPQHF,TGTGCCAGCAGCTGGGCGGGTCAGCCCCAGCATTTT
TRBJ1-2,.,TRBV4-2,.,CASSPGHLPGTPSPGYTF,TGTGCCAGCAGCCCCGGGCACCTGCCCGGGACACCCTCCCCTGGCTACACCTTC
TRBJ2-7,.,TRBV10-3,TRBD1,CAISEGQGRDEQYF,TGTGCCATCAGTGAGGGACAGGGCAGGGACGAGCAGTACTTC
TRBJ2-2,few,TRBV4-2,.,CASSQALSLAGELFF,TGTGCCAGCAGCCAAGCCTTGTCTCTGGCCGGGGAGCTGTTTTTT
TRBJ2-1,many,TRBV4-1,TRBD2,CASSQWTSEHNEQFF,TGCGCCAGCAGCCAATGGACTAGCGAGCACAATGAGCAGTTCTTC
TRBJ2-7,.,TRBV18,.,CASSRADSYEQYF,TGTGCCAGCTCACGGGCTGACTCCTACGAGCAGTACTTC
TRBJ1-2,many,TRBV2,.,CASSEAPGADGYTF,TGTGCCAGCAGTGAAGCCCCAGGGGCGGATGGCTACACCTTC
TRBJ1-1,many,TRBV11-1,TRBD1,CASSSWDRGKREAFF,TGTGCCAGCAGCTCGTGGGACAGGGGAAAAAGGGAAGCTTTCTTT
TRBJ1-1,.,TRBV12-3/TRBV12-4,.,CASRVQGTGNTEAFF,TGTGCCAGCCGAGTACAGGGAACTGGGAACACTGAAGCTTTCTTT
TRBJ2-5,.,TRBV28,.,CASSLNGRGLETQYF,TGTGCCAGCAGTTTAAATGGCAGGGGCTTAGAGACCCAGTACTTC
TRBJ2-7,.,TRBV20-1,TRBD2,CSARVLAGDSYEQYF,TGCAGTGCTAGGGTACTAGCGGGGGACTCCTACGAGCAGTACTTC
TRBJ2-7,few,TRBV25-1,TRBD2,CASPGGRTLSYEQYF,TGTGCCAGTCCGGGCGGGAGGACCCTCTCCTACGAGCAGTACTTC
TRBJ2-1,.,TRBV7-9,.,CASSFLVFDEQFF,TGTGCCAGCAGTTTTCTAGTGTTCGATGAGCAGTTCTTC
TRBJ2-3,once,TRBV24-1,.,CATNAAWDERDTQYF,TGTGCCACCAACGCGGCGTGGGACGAACGAGATACGCAGTATTTT
TRBJ2-7,few,TRBV20-1,.,CSARDPGGTYEQYF,TGCAGTGCTAGAGATCCAGGGGGGACCTACGAGCAGTACTTC
TRBJ2-3,.,TRBV9,.,CASSSRQEGDTQYF,TGTGCCAGCAGCTCAAGACAGGAGGGGGATACGCAGTATTTT
TRBJ1-3,.,TRBV6-2/TRBV6-3,.,CACDGTKGNTIYF,TGTGCCTGCGACGGGACAAAGGGAAACACCATATATTTT
TRBJ1-1,.,TRBV2,.,CASSEFAGVVRNTEAFF,TGTGCCAGCAGTGAATTTGCGGGGGTAGTTAGGAACACTGAAGCTTTCTTT
TRBJ1-2,medium-sized,TRBV5-1,TRBD1,CASRSDRAHGYTF,TGCGCCAGCAGATCTGACAGGGCGCATGGCTACACCTTC
TRBJ2-1,few,TRBV5-1,TRBD2,CASGGHRMVAREGLSYNEQFF,TGCGCCAGCGGGGGACACCGGATGGTAGCGCGGGAGGGCCTTTCCTACAATGAGCAGTTCTTC
TRBJ2-7,few,TRBV27,TRBD2,CASSLLTSGGYEQYF,TGTGCCAGCAGTTTATTGACTAGCGGGGGCTACGAGCAGTACTTC
TRBJ1-2,few,TRBV28,TRBD1,CASSYAGQGSYGYTF,TGTGCCAGCAGCTACGCTGGACAGGGTTCCTATGGCTACACCTTC
TRBJ2-7,many,TRBV20-1,TRBD2,CSARDSGGWVEQYF,TGCAGTGCACGGGACTCCGGGGGGTGGGTCGAGCAGTACTTC
TRBJ2-7,few,TRBV28,.,CASSFPQGRPYEQYF,TGTGCCAGCAGTTTCCCACAGGGACGGCCCTACGAGCAGTACTTC
TRBJ2-3,few,TRBV7-3,TRBD1,CASSLTRDSSSDTQYF,TGTGCCAGCAGCTTAACCCGGGACAGCTCCAGCGATACGCAGTATTTT
TRBJ2-2,.,TRBV2,.,CAIYERAESTGELFF,TGTGCCATATACGAACGGGCGGAGTCCACCGGGGAGCTGTTTTTT
TRBJ1-6,many,TRBV6-4,.,CASSEGTGVVSPLHF,TGTGCCAGCAGTGAAGGTACCGGGGTGGTTTCACCCCTCCACTTT
TRBJ1-2,few,TRBV7-6,.,CASSPRSDPSYYGYTF,TGTGCCAGCAGCCCCCGGTCAGATCCATCTTACTATGGCTACACCTTC